The clone carrying this TCR beta chain was observed many times. TCRdb reprocessed the RACE reads via MiXCR and lists one record per CDR3 protein. The table shows fewer than 140,000 distinct CDR3 sequences, with 12% occurring only once. The data originate from a study of human T cells and chemical hapten exposure. Study details: The sensitizer, 2% DPC, was used on around 2 cm by around 2 cm of upper inner arm skin. Patients got weekly scalp diphenylcyclopropenone doses over the roughly 22-week study.

This CDR3 has 14 amino acids. With 3 bases removed from V and 4 bases from J, the gap between germline ends came to 10 bases. Germline CDR1 and CDR2: SGHTA and FQGNSA. Time point indicated: pre-sensitization, week 0. Treatment of the sample: therapeutic diphenylcyclopropenone sensitization with weekly scalp DPC. At patch-test visits, sampling came before the patch test. The sequencing used whole blood, collected in connection with sensitization to the hapten diphenylcyclopropenone (DPC). The TCR originated in a woman aged 45 to 65 with alopecia areata. Some clones in this sample may be carry-over from other donors' samples. The chain combines TRBV7-2 with TRBJ1-5; D gene unclear. CDR3: CASSFPSGNQPQHF. In DNA form, the CDR3 reads TGTGCCAGCAGCTTTCCTTCGGGGAATCAGCCCCAGCATTTT.